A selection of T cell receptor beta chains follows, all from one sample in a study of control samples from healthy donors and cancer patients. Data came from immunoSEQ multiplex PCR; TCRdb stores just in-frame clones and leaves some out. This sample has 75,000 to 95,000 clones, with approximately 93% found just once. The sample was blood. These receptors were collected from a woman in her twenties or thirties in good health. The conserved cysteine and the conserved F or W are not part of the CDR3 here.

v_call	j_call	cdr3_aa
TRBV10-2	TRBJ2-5	ASSDRETQY
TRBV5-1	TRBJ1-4	ASSNQQGGVNEKLF
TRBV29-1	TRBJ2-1	SVESTGTAINEQF
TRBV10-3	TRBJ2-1	AISERTGTGNEQF
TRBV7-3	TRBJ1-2	ASSLMAGESGYT
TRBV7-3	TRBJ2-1	ASSPAGTSGNNEQF
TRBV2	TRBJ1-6	ASSDGLSYNSPLH
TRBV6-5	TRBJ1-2	ASNPRTNYGYT
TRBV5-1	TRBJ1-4	ASSPGTFLGEKLF
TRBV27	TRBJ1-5	ASSTRLGPQH
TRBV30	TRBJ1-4	AWSLPGRRVEKLF
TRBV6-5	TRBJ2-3	ASRARLSSTDTQY
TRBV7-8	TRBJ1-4	ASSLYEGTGGVKLF
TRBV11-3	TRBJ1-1	ASSLDSNDRQAF
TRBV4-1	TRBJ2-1	ASSQLVYLSQF
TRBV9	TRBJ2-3	ASNRGAGADTQY
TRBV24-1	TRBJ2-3	ATSEGGGNTDTQY
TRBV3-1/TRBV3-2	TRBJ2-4	ASSQDTRLAKNIQY
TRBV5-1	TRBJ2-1	ASSLSGSSYNEQF
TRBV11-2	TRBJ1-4	ASSPRTGPDNEKLF